Listed below are T cell receptor beta chains from one sample, sequenced in a study of Ad26.COV2.S vaccination and SARS-CoV-2 variants. TCRdb keeps only in-frame clones here, not all; method: immunoSEQ multiplex PCR. Of a few hundred thousand clones detected, over 75% appear once; the ten largest clones hold 1.9%. The sequenced sample was peripheral blood, obtained in a trial of Ad26.COV2.S vaccine versus placebo. The receptors originated from a person aged 18-65 years who received the Ad26.COV2.S COVID-19 vaccine or a placebo. Both conserved end residues are part of each CDR3. The D gene is left open where the match is weak. Clone sizes are given selectively: once, few, many, or a class where the clone is expanded.

J gene | D gene | clone size | V gene | CDR3 protein | CDR3 DNA
TRBJ2-3 | . | . | TRBV5-6 | CASSFQGRTDTQYF | TGTGCCAGCAGCTTCCAGGGAAGGACAGATACGCAGTATTTT
TRBJ2-3 | TRBD2 | . | TRBV4-1 | CASSQYPAGRSTDTQYF | TGCGCCAGCAGCCAATACCCAGCGGGGAGGAGCACAGATACGCAGTATTTT
TRBJ1-1 | TRBD1 | . | TRBV12-3/TRBV12-4 | CASSFETGAEAFF | TGTGCCAGCAGTTTCGAGACAGGGGCTGAAGCTTTCTTT
TRBJ2-3 | . | . | TRBV28 | CASSREGDTQYF | TGTGCCAGCAGTCGAGAGGGAGATACGCAGTATTTT
TRBJ1-2 | . | . | TRBV30 | CAWSGQNYGYTF | TGTGCCTGGAGTGGGCAGAACTATGGCTACACCTTC
TRBJ2-7 | TRBD1 | . | TRBV7-9 | CASSMDRSDEEQYF | TGTGCCAGCAGCATGGACAGGAGCGACGAGGAGCAGTACTTC
TRBJ1-4 | . | . | TRBV7-6 | CASSSSGLRHEKLFF | TGTGCCAGCAGCTCGAGCGGACTTAGACATGAAAAACTGTTTTTT
TRBJ2-3 | . | . | TRBV11-3 | CASSLVDWGDTQYF | TGTGCCAGCAGCTTAGTGGACTGGGGAGATACGCAGTATTTT
TRBJ2-4 | . | . | TRBV19 | CASSIGWGAGNIQYF | TGTGCCAGTAGTATAGGGTGGGGAGCTGGGAACATTCAGTACTTC
TRBJ2-7 | . | . | TRBV28 | CASRPGRGIIHEQYF | TGTGCCAGCCGACCGGGACGTGGGATTATACACGAGCAGTACTTC
TRBJ2-6 | TRBD1 | once | TRBV28 | CASSSSGTGKILTF | TGTGCCAGCAGTTCCTCCGGGACAGGGAAAATCCTGACTTTC
TRBJ1-4 | TRBD1 | once | TRBV5-4 | CASSYSGGGEEKLFF | TGTGCCAGCAGCTACTCAGGGGGCGGAGAAGAAAAACTGTTTTTT
TRBJ1-4 | . | . | TRBV3-1/TRBV3-2 | CASHGTLGEKLFF | TGTGCCAGCCACGGGACCCTGGGCGAAAAACTGTTTTTT
TRBJ2-3 | TRBD2 | . | TRBV3-1/TRBV3-2 | CASSQDRSGRADTQYF | TGTGCCAGCAGCCAAGATAGGAGCGGGAGGGCCGATACGCAGTATTTT
TRBJ2-3 | TRBD2 | . | TRBV4-2 | CASSGGLAGGDTQYF | TGTGCCAGCAGCGGCGGACTAGCGGGAGGAGATACGCAGTATTTT
TRBJ2-1 | TRBD2 | . | TRBV4-2 | CASSPREGGEQFF | TGTGCCAGCAGCCCTAGGGAGGGAGGGGAGCAGTTCTTC
TRBJ1-5 | TRBD1 | . | TRBV6-5 | CASRPGQVNQPQHF | TGTGCCAGCAGGCCTGGACAGGTCAATCAGCCCCAGCATTTT
TRBJ2-7 | TRBD1 | . | TRBV5-4 | CASSQPGQNSYEQYF | TGTGCCAGCAGCCAACCGGGACAGAATTCTTACGAGCAGTACTTC
TRBJ2-2 | TRBD2 | . | TRBV6-5 | CASSPGGTGELFF | TGTGCCAGCAGCCCGGGGGGCACCGGGGAGCTGTTTTTT
TRBJ2-2 | . | . | TRBV19 | CATRGTRTGELFF | TGTGCCACCCGGGGGACCCGCACCGGGGAGCTGTTTTTT
TRBJ2-6 | . | . | TRBV27 | CASSLGGANVLTF | TGTGCCAGCAGTTTAGGTGGGGCCAACGTCCTGACTTTC
TRBJ2-1 | . | . | TRBV30 | CAWSVLTGYNEQFF | TGTGCCTGGAGTGTTTTGACGGGGTACAATGAGCAGTTCTTC
TRBJ2-7 | TRBD2 | . | TRBV7-2 | CASRPGLAGYEQYF | TGTGCCAGCCGACCGGGACTAGCGGGCTACGAGCAGTACTTC
TRBJ2-1 | TRBD2 | . | TRBV7-3 | CASSSSGTKNNEQFF | TGTGCCAGCAGCTCCTCCGGGACTAAAAACAATGAGCAGTTCTTC
TRBJ2-7 | TRBD2 | . | TRBV30 | CAWAAGEGSYEQYF | TGTGCCTGGGCTGCCGGGGAGGGTTCCTACGAGCAGTACTTC
TRBJ1-5 | . | . | TRBV27 | CASSLSYSNQPQHF | TGTGCCAGCAGTTTATCGTACAGCAATCAGCCCCAGCATTTT
TRBJ2-1 | TRBD1 | . | TRBV5-1 | CASSLVGGHNEQFF | TGCGCCAGCAGCTTGGTAGGGGGCCACAATGAGCAGTTCTTC
TRBJ1-1 | . | . | TRBV7-9 | CASRPDGGTEAFF | TGTGCCAGCAGACCCGACGGGGGGACTGAAGCTTTCTTT
TRBJ2-2 | . | . | TRBV28 | CASGTGPGELFF | TGTGCCAGCGGCACAGGGCCCGGGGAGCTGTTTTTT
TRBJ2-2 | TRBD2 | . | TRBV5-6 | CASSPTLAGVEIGELFF | TGTGCCAGCAGCCCTACACTAGCGGGAGTTGAGATCGGGGAGCTGTTTTTT
TRBJ2-3 | . | once | TRBV19 | CASSIGLHTDTQYF | TGTGCCAGTAGTATTGGTCTTCATACGGATACGCAGTATTTT
TRBJ2-2 | . | . | TRBV27 | CASSLGVAVTGELFF | TGTGCCAGCAGTTTAGGGGTAGCGGTGACCGGGGAGCTGTTTTTT
TRBJ2-7 | TRBD2 | . | TRBV5-1 | CASSLGGPSGYSYEQYF | TGCGCCAGCAGCTTGGGGGGCCCTAGCGGGTACTCCTACGAGCAGTACTTC
TRBJ2-1 | TRBD2 | . | TRBV12-3/TRBV12-4 | CASSLGTRDEQFF | TGTGCCAGCAGTTTAGGGACTAGGGATGAGCAGTTCTTC
TRBJ1-5 | . | . | TRBV27 | CASSSGTVPRQPQHF | TGTGCCAGCAGTTCCGGGACGGTTCCTAGGCAGCCCCAGCATTTT
TRBJ2-1 | . | . | TRBV6-5 | CATFRLNEQFF | TGTGCCACCTTCAGGTTGAATGAGCAGTTCTTC
TRBJ2-1 | . | . | TRBV28 | CASSFGWNNEQFF | TGTGCCAGCAGTTTCGGGTGGAACAATGAGCAGTTCTTC
TRBJ2-2 | TRBD2 | . | TRBV29-1 | CSVLAGVTTGELFF | TGCAGCGTCCTAGCGGGAGTTACCACCGGGGAGCTGTTTTTT
TRBJ1-2 | . | . | TRBV5-6 | CASSRDSYGYTF | TGTGCCAGCAGCAGAGACAGCTATGGCTACACCTTC
TRBJ2-1 | TRBD2 | . | TRBV9 | CASTAGLAGPNNEQFF | TGTGCCAGCACTGCGGGACTAGCGGGACCCAACAATGAGCAGTTCTTC
TRBJ2-2 | . | . | TRBV11-2 | CASSFTTLPYANTGELFF | TGTGCCAGCAGTTTCACTACCTTACCCTACGCGAACACCGGGGAGCTGTTTTTT
TRBJ1-2 | . | . | TRBV4-1 | CASSQAFEGNYGYTF | TGCGCCAGCAGCCAAGCCTTTGAGGGAAACTATGGCTACACCTTC
TRBJ2-7 | TRBD2 | . | TRBV6-6 | CASSYSSLADSYEQYF | TGTGCCAGCAGTTACTCTAGCCTAGCGGATTCCTACGAGCAGTACTTC
TRBJ1-1 | TRBD1 | . | TRBV30 | CAWSEEGRQGDEAFF | TGTGCCTGGAGTGAAGAGGGACGACAGGGGGATGAAGCTTTCTTT
TRBJ2-4 | . | . | TRBV4-2 | CASSQGGTGNIQYF | TGTGCCAGCAGCCAAGGGGGCACGGGGAACATTCAGTACTTC
TRBJ2-1 | TRBD2 | . | TRBV6-1 | CASSEEGSGRSYNEQFF | TGTGCCAGCAGTGAAGAGGGTAGCGGGAGATCCTACAATGAGCAGTTCTTC
TRBJ2-7 | . | . | TRBV21-1 | CASSLAGVGEQYF | TGTGCCAGCAGCTTAGCGGGAGTGGGGGAGCAGTACTTC
TRBJ2-7 | . | . | TRBV5-6 | CASSLDTREQYF | TGTGCCAGCAGTTTGGACACGAGAGAGCAGTACTTC
TRBJ1-1 | TRBD1 | . | TRBV2 | CASQTRTGNTEAFF | TGTGCCAGCCAAACTCGGACAGGGAACACTGAAGCTTTCTTT
TRBJ1-1 | . | . | TRBV9 | CASSVDAGSGTEAFF | TGTGCCAGCAGCGTAGATGCAGGGTCGGGCACTGAAGCTTTCTTT
TRBJ2-3 | TRBD1 | . | TRBV30 | CAWRTGGTDTQYF | TGTGCCTGGAGGACAGGGGGCACAGATACGCAGTATTTT
TRBJ1-1 | TRBD1 | . | TRBV5-4 | CASSLVGQANTEAFF | TGTGCCAGCAGCTTGGTGGGACAGGCGAACACTGAAGCTTTCTTT
TRBJ2-7 | . | . | TRBV18 | CASSPRTLYEQYF | TGTGCCAGCTCACCAAGGACTTTATACGAGCAGTACTTC
TRBJ2-3 | . | . | TRBV4-1 | CASGPSSLITDTQYF | TGCGCCAGCGGGCCTAGCTCCCTAATCACAGATACGCAGTATTTT